The T cell receptor beta chain described here comes from a study of T-cell memory formation after mild COVID-19. The length of the CDR3 is 15 residues. V was cut by 1 base and J by 3 bases, with 13 bases left in between. The germline V gene encodes CDR1 LGHDT and CDR2 YNNKEL (reference sequence). 5'RACE with constant-segment primers built TCRalpha and TCRbeta cDNA libraries with UMIs. TCRdb analysed the 5' RACE reads with MiXCR anew, one entry per CDR3 protein. The table records 150,000 to 200,000 distinct CDR3 sequences, around a third of them present only once. Note on this clonotype: The antigen remains undetermined.

Points from the study as a whole: Clones that contracted from day 15 to 85 were balanced CD4/CD8, while later expanders leaned CD4+. Shrinking CD4+ clones resided mostly in CM and EM, and CD8+ ones in EMRA.

This chain uses TRBV3-1 with TRBJ2-7; D might be TRBD1 (5 bases). This clonotype was obtained from an adult woman who had mild COVID-19 (a few samples of this study predate the infection). Cell type and time point are not known. Sequences were obtained from PBMCs or a T cell subset sorted from them (not recorded which). The CDR3 sequence is CASSQALSGHYEQYF. DNA for the CDR3: TGTGCCAGCAGCCAAGCATTATCTGGACACTACGAGCAGTACTTC.